The T cell receptor (beta chain) described here comes from a study of shared clonotypes between healthy human individuals. Profiling relied on immunoSEQ multiplex PCR, and the TCRdb table lists in-frame clones only, not all of them. The table includes 1.5 million to 1.9 million clones, 98% detected once. Findings of the study overall: Only a few donors were included, so the genetic and exposure-history diversity represented was limited. Naive CD4 clonotypes were shared across a few donors at roughly 5.5%. Non-shared clonotypes showed lower generation probabilities than clonotypes common to all four donors. Rarefaction exposed incomplete sorted-subset sequencing despite large depth.

This clone was recorded once. What it binds is not known. The CDR3 has 11 amino acids. Looked up from germline, CDR1 is SGHTA and CDR2 is FQGNSA. V dropped 1 base and J dropped 7 bases, with 2 bases sitting between them. The specimen was naive CD4+ T cells sorted from blood. Described subset: CD45RA+ positively selected. The clonotype was recovered from a man aged 25 to 40 in good health. V usage is TRBV7-2 and J usage is TRBJ2-1, with D hard to call. CDR3 residues: CASSLENEQFF. The CDR3 nucleotides are TGTGCCAGCAGCTTAGAGAATGAGCAGTTCTTC.